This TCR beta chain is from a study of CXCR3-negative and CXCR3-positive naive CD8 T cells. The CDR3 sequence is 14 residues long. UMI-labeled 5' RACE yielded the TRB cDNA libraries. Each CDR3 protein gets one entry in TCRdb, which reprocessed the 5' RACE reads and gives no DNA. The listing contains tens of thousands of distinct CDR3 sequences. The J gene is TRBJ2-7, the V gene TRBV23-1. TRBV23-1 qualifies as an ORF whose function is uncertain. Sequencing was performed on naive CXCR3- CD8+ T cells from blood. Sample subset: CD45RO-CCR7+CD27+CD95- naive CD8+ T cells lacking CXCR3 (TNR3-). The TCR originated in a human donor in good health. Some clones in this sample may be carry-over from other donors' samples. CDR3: CASTLGTVSYEQYF.